This TCR beta chain comes out of a study of T cell responses to AZD1222 COVID-19 vaccine. There are 16 residues in the CDR3. Germline CDR1 is LNHDA and CDR2 is SQIVND (reference sequence). The V segment lost 1 base and the J segment 3 bases; nucleotides outside the gene matches: 2. A note on this clone: Its antigen is unknown.

General study findings and limits: Increases in Spike-specific TCR breadth and depth were seen after two AZD1222 doses.

The method was immunoSEQ multiplex PCR; TCRdb's version includes in-frame clones alone and lacks a portion of them. This sample yields under 200,000 clones, of which around 94% are seen a single time; 0.64% belongs to the top ten. Sequenced here: peripheral blood, sampled on day 0 of AZD1222 vaccination. The rearrangement joins TRBV19 to TRBJ1-5; TRBD1 agrees at 11 bases. This sequence was found in an adult in good health. CDR3 nucleotide sequence: TGTGCCAGTAGTATAGGGGACAGGGGGTTCAATCAGCCCCAGCATTTT. The encoded protein is CASSIGDRGFNQPQHF.